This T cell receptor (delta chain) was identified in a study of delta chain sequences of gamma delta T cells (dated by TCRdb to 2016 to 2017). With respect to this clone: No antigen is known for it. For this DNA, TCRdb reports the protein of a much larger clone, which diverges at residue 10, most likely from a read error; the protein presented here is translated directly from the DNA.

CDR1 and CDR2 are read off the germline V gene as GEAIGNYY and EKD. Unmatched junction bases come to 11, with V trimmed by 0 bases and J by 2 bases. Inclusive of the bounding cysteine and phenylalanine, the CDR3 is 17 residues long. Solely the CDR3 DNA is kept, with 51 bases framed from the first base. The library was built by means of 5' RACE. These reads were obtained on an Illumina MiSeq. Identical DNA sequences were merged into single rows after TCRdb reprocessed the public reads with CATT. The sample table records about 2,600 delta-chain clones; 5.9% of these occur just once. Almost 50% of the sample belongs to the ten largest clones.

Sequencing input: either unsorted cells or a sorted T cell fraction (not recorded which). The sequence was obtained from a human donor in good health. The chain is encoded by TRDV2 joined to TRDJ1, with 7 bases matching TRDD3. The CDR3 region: CACDTVGTGAPTDKLIF. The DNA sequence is TGTGCCTGTGACACCGTTGGTACTGGGGCACCGACCGATAAACTCATCTTT.